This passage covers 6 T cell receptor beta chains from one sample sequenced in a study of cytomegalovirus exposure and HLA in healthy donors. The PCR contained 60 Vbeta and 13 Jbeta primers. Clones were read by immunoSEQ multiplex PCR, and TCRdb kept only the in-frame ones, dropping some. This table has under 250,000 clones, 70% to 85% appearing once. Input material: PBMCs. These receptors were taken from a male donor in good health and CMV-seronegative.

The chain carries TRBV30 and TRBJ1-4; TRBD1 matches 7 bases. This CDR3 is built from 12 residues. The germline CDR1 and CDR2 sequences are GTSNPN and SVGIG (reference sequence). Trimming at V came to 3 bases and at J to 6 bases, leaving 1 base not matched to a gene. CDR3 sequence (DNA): TGTGCCTGGAGCGACAGGGATGAAAAACTGTTTTTT. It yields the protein CAWSDRDEKLFF. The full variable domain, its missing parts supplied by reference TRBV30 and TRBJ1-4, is SQTIHQWPATLVQPVGSPLSLECTVEGTSNPNLYWYRQAAGRGLQLLFYSVGIGQISSEVPQNLSASRPQDRQFILSSKKLLLSDSGFYLCAWSDRDEKLFFGSGTQLSVL.

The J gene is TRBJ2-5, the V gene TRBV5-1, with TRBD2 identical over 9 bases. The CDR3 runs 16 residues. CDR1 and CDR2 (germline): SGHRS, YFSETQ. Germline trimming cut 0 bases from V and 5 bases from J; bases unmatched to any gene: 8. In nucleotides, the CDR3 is TGCGCCAGCAGCTTGGTCCCTAGCGGGGTCCCGGAGACCCAGTACTTC. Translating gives CASSLVPSGVPETQYF.

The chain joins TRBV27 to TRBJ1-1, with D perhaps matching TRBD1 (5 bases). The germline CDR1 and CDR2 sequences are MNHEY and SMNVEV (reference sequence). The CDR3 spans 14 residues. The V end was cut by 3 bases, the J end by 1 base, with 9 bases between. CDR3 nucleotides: TGTGCCAGCAGTTTCCGCCAGGGGAACACTGAAGCTTTCTTT. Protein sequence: CASSFRQGNTEAFF.

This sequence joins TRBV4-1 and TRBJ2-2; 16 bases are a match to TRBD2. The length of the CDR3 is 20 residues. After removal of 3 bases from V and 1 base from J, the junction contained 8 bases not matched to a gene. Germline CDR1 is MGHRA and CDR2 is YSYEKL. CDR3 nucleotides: TGCGCCAGCAGCCACACGGGACTAGCGGGAGGGCCGGGGAACACCGGGGAGCTGTTTTTT. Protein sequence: CASSHTGLAGGPGNTGELFF.

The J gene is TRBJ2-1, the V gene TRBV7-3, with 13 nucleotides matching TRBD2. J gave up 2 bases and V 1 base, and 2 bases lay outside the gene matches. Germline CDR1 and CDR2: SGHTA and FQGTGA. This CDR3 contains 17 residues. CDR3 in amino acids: CASSLIGTSGAYNEQFF. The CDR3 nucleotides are TGTGCCAGCAGCTTAATCGGGACTAGCGGGGCCTACAATGAGCAGTTCTTC.

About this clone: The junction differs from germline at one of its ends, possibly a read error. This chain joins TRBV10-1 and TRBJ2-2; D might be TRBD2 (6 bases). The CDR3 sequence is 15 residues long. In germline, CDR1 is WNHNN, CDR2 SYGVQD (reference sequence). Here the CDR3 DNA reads TGCGCCAGCAGTCGCGGGGCGTCGAACACCGGGGAGCTGGTTTTT. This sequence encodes CASSRGASNTGELVF.